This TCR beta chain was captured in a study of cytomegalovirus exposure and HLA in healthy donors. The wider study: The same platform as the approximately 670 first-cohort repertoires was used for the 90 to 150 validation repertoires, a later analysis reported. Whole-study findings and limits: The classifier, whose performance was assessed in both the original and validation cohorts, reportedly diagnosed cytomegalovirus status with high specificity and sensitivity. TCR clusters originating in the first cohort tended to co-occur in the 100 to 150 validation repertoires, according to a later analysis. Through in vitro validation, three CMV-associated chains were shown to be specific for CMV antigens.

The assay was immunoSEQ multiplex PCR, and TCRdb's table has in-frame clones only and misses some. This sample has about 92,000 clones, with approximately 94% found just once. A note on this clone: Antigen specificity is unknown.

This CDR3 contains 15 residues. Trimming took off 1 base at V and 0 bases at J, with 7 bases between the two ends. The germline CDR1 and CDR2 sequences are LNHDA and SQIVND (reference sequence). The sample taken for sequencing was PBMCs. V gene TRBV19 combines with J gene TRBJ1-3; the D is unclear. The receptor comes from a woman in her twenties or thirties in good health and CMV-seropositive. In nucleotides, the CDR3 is TGTGCCAGTAGTATAGTGGGGAGCTCTGGAAACACCATATATTTT. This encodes CASSIVGSSGNTIYF.